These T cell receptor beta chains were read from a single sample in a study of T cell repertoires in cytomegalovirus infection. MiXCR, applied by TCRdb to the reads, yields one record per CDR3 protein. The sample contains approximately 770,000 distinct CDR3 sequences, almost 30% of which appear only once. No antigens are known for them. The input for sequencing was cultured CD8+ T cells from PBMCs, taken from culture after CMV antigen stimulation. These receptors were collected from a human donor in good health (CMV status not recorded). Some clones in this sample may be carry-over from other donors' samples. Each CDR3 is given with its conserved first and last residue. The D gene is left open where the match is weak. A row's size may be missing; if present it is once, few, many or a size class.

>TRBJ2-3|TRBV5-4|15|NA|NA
CASSLGPSRADTQYF
TGTGCCAGCAGCTTGGGCCCATCAAGGGCAGATACGCAGTATTTT
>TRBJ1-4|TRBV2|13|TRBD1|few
CASTGTGNEKLFF
TGTGCCAGCACCGGGACAGGGAATGAAAAACTGTTTTTT
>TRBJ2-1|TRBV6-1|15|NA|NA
CASRKHRFPYNEQFF
TGTGCCAGCAGGAAGCACAGGTTCCCCTACAATGAGCAGTTCTTC
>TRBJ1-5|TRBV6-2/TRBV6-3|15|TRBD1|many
CASSYLRDSNQPQHF
TGTGCCAGCAGTTACCTTCGGGACAGTAATCAGCCCCAGCATTTT
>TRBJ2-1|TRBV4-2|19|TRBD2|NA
CASSIHLGLASSSYNEQFF
TGTGCCAGCAGCATACACCTGGGACTAGCGTCTAGCTCCTACAATGAGCAGTTCTTC
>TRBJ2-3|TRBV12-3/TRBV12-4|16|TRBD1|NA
CASSPPDRGRPDTQYF
TGTGCCAGCAGTCCCCCGGACAGGGGGCGACCAGATACGCAGTATTTT
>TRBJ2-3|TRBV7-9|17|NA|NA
CASSPGQSSLSTDTQYF
TGTGCCAGCAGCCCCGGTCAATCTAGCCTAAGCACAGATACGCAGTATTTT
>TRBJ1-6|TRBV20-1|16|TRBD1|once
CSARVYGQGVNSPLHF
TGCAGTGCTAGAGTTTACGGACAGGGAGTGAATTCACCCCTCCACTTT
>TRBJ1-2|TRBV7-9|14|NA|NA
CASSYRREAYGYTF
TGTGCCAGCAGTTATCGACGAGAAGCCTATGGCTACACCTTC
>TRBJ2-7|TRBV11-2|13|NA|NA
CASSPKVLGEQYF
TGTGCCAGCAGCCCTAAGGTTCTGGGGGAGCAGTACTTC
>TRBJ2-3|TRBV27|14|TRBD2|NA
CASSLTTSGDTQYF
TGTGCCAGCAGTTTAACGACTAGCGGGGATACGCAGTATTTT
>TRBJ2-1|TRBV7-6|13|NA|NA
CASSPPAHNEQFF
TGTGCCAGCAGCCCTCCTGCCCACAATGAGCAGTTCTTC
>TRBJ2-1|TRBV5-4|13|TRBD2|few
CASRGTSGNEQFF
TGTGCCAGCAGGGGGACTAGCGGTAATGAGCAGTTCTTC
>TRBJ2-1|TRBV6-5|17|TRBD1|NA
CASSYGTRDRATNEQFF
TGTGCCAGCAGTTACGGAACCCGGGACAGGGCTACCAATGAGCAGTTCTTC
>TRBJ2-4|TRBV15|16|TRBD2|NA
CATSRGMWRGGNIQYF
TGTGCCACCAGCAGGGGAATGTGGCGGGGGGGAAACATTCAGTACTTC
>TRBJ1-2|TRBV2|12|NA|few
CASIEGVYGYTF
TGTGCCAGCATTGAGGGGGTCTATGGCTACACCTTC
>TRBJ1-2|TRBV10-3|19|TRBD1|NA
CAIRTGVGRSRPQSYGYTF
TGTGCCATCAGGACAGGGGTGGGGCGGTCCCGCCCCCAATCCTATGGCTACACCTTC
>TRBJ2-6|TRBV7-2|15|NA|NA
CASSSGTSGANVLTF
TGTGCCAGCAGCTCCGGGACCTCTGGGGCCAACGTCCTGACTTTC
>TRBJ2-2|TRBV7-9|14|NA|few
CASSSWQGTGELFF
TGTGCCAGCAGCTCTTGGCAGGGTACCGGGGAGCTGTTTTTT
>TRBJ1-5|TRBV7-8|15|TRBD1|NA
CASSPLTGYNQPQHF
TGTGCCAGCAGCCCCTTGACAGGGTACAATCAGCCCCAGCATTTT
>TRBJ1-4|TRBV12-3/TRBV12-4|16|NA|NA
CASSLSLDRWNEKLFF
TGTGCCAGCAGTTTATCCCTCGATAGGTGGAATGAAAAACTGTTTTTT